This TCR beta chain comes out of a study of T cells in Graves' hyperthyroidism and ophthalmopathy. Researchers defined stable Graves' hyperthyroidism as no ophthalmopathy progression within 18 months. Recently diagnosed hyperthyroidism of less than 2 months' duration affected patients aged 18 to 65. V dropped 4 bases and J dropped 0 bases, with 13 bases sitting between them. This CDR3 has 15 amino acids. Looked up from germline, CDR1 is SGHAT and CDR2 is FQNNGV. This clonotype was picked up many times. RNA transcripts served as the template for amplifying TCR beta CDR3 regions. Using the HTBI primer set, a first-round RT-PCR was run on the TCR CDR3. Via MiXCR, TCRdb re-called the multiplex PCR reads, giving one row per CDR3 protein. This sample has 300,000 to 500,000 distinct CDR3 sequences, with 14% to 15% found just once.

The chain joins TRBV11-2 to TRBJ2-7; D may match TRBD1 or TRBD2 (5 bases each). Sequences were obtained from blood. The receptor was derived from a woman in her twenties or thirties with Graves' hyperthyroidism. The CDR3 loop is CASSSLTGRSYEQYF. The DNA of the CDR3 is TGTGCCAGCAGCTCGCTGACGGGGCGCTCCTACGAGCAGTACTTC. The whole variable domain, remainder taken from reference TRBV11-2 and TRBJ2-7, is EAGVAQSPRYKIIEKRQSVAFWCNPISGHATLYWYQQILGQGPKLLIQFQNNGVVDDSQLPKDRFSAERLKGVDSTLKIQPAKLEDSAVYLCASSSLTGRSYEQYFGPGTRLTVT.